The clone carrying this TCR beta chain has a handful of counts. Participants came from fewer than 25 US areas, aged roughly 18 to 89 years. The data derive from a study of blood T cell repertoires in COVID-19. Assay used: immunoSEQ multiplex PCR; TCRdb lists only in-frame clones, some missing. The sample has 230,000 or so clones; 88% are singletons. The sequence was collected from a woman between 40 and 55 years old with acute COVID-19. Sequences were obtained from PBMCs or T cells enriched from blood (not recorded which).

The CDR3 nucleotides are TGTGCCACCAGTGATCCGCCGGGGACTGAAGCTTTCTTT. The encoded protein is CATSDPPGTEAFF. The V gene is TRBV24-1, the J gene TRBJ1-1; unclear D gene. CDR1 and CDR2 from the germline V gene are KGHDR and SFDVKD. The CDR3 spans 13 residues. Between the trimmed V and J ends, which lost 3 bases and 5 bases, there was a span of 9 bases.